Listed below are T cell receptor beta chains from one sample, sequenced in a study of blood T cell repertoires in COVID-19. Data came from immunoSEQ multiplex PCR; TCRdb stores just in-frame clones and leaves some out. The sample consists of roughly 410,000 clones, around 91% of them appearing once. The sample comprised peripheral blood. These receptors all come from a woman aged 40 to 50 with COVID-19, enrolled during active disease. Each CDR3 is given with its conserved first and last residue. Fields, in order: CDR3 protein, CDR3 DNA, J gene, D gene, clone size, V gene. A D gene is named only where the DNA matches it firmly. Clone size is shown for a subset of rows, as once, few, many or a class of expanded clone.

CDR3aa: CASSLASVQGGEEQYF
CDR3nt: TGTGCCAGCAGCTTAGCATCAGTACAGGGGGGAGAAGAGCAGTACTTC
j_gene: TRBJ2-7
d_gene: TRBD1
abundance: .
v_gene: TRBV11-2

CDR3aa: CASSQGRVNSPLHF
CDR3nt: TGCGCCAGCAGCCAAGGCAGGGTGAATTCACCCCTCCACTTT
j_gene: TRBJ1-6
d_gene: .
abundance: .
v_gene: TRBV4-1

CDR3aa: CASSLFGQGVDTQYF
CDR3nt: TGTGCCAGCAGCTTATTTGGTCAGGGTGTAGATACGCAGTATTTT
j_gene: TRBJ2-3
d_gene: .
abundance: .
v_gene: TRBV7-3

CDR3aa: CSVDRGRGTGELFF
CDR3nt: TGCAGCGTTGACCGGGGTAGGGGGACCGGGGAGCTGTTTTTT
j_gene: TRBJ2-2
d_gene: .
abundance: .
v_gene: TRBV29-1

CDR3aa: CASSLRDRRYEQYF
CDR3nt: TGTGCCAGCAGCCTCAGGGACAGACGCTACGAGCAGTACTTC
j_gene: TRBJ2-7
d_gene: TRBD1
abundance: once
v_gene: TRBV11-2

CDR3aa: CASSLGGSGGRRADTQYF
CDR3nt: TGTGCCAGCAGCTTGGGGGGTAGCGGGGGCCGGAGGGCAGATACGCAGTATTTT
j_gene: TRBJ2-3
d_gene: TRBD2
abundance: .
v_gene: TRBV5-4

CDR3aa: CASLGLAGGPQLYNEQFF
CDR3nt: TGTGCCAGCCTTGGACTAGCGGGAGGGCCTCAATTATACAATGAGCAGTTCTTC
j_gene: TRBJ2-1
d_gene: TRBD2
abundance: .
v_gene: TRBV27

CDR3aa: CASSERDQPQHF
CDR3nt: TGTGCCAGCAGTGAGAGGGATCAGCCCCAGCATTTT
j_gene: TRBJ1-5
d_gene: .
abundance: .
v_gene: TRBV28

CDR3aa: CASSSQTRTSGSTETQYF
CDR3nt: TGCGCCAGCAGCTCCCAAACTAGGACTAGCGGGAGTACAGAGACCCAGTACTTC
j_gene: TRBJ2-5
d_gene: TRBD2
abundance: .
v_gene: TRBV5-1

CDR3aa: CAIGGRTGAEAFF
CDR3nt: TGTGCCATCGGGGGACGGACAGGGGCCGAAGCTTTCTTT
j_gene: TRBJ1-1
d_gene: TRBD1
abundance: .
v_gene: TRBV10-3

CDR3aa: CAWSASGAKNIQYF
CDR3nt: TGTGCCTGGAGTGCCTCGGGAGCCAAAAACATTCAGTACTTC
j_gene: TRBJ2-4
d_gene: .
abundance: .
v_gene: TRBV30

CDR3aa: CASRRRGKSTDTQYF
CDR3nt: TGTGCCAGCCGCCGTCGGGGGAAAAGCACAGATACGCAGTATTTT
j_gene: TRBJ2-3
d_gene: .
abundance: .
v_gene: TRBV5-6

CDR3aa: CASSLSRQGYTEAFF
CDR3nt: TGTGCCAGCAGTTTATCAAGGCAGGGCTACACTGAAGCTTTCTTT
j_gene: TRBJ1-1
d_gene: .
abundance: .
v_gene: TRBV28

CDR3aa: CSVSGQGASGYTF
CDR3nt: TGCAGCGTCTCAGGACAGGGGGCGTCAGGCTACACCTTC
j_gene: TRBJ1-2
d_gene: TRBD1
abundance: few
v_gene: TRBV29-1

CDR3aa: CASSQDQVLAGANVLTF
CDR3nt: TGTGCCAGCAGCCAAGATCAAGTGCTAGCTGGGGCCAACGTCCTGACTTTC
j_gene: TRBJ2-6
d_gene: .
abundance: .
v_gene: TRBV4-2

CDR3aa: CASSTGSDYGYTF
CDR3nt: TGTGCCAGCTCAACAGGGTCGGACTATGGCTACACCTTC
j_gene: TRBJ1-2
d_gene: .
abundance: .
v_gene: TRBV18

CDR3aa: CASSLLKGRDSNQPQHF
CDR3nt: TGTGCCAGCAGTTTGTTAAAGGGCAGGGATAGCAATCAGCCCCAGCATTTT
j_gene: TRBJ1-5
d_gene: .
abundance: .
v_gene: TRBV28

CDR3aa: CASSVGETREAYEQYF
CDR3nt: TGTGCCAGCAGCGTAGGGGAAACGCGGGAGGCATACGAGCAGTACTTC
j_gene: TRBJ2-7
d_gene: TRBD2
abundance: once
v_gene: TRBV9

CDR3aa: CASSFDRVRNQPQHF
CDR3nt: TGTGCCAGCAGCTTCGACAGGGTGCGCAATCAGCCCCAGCATTTT
j_gene: TRBJ1-5
d_gene: TRBD1
abundance: .
v_gene: TRBV7-2

CDR3aa: CATSDSRQGGETQYF
CDR3nt: TGTGCCACCAGTGATTCCCGACAGGGTGGAGAGACCCAGTACTTC
j_gene: TRBJ2-5
d_gene: TRBD1
abundance: .
v_gene: TRBV24-1

CDR3aa: CASSTRTSGRDEQYF
CDR3nt: TGTGCCAGCAGCACCCGGACTAGCGGGAGAGACGAGCAGTACTTC
j_gene: TRBJ2-7
d_gene: TRBD2
abundance: .
v_gene: TRBV9

CDR3aa: CAISESIQGWGYTF
CDR3nt: TGTGCCATCAGTGAGTCGATACAGGGATGGGGCTACACCTTC
j_gene: TRBJ1-2
d_gene: .
abundance: .
v_gene: TRBV10-3

CDR3aa: CASSTGQYNEQFF
CDR3nt: TGCGCCAGCAGCACCGGACAGTACAATGAGCAGTTCTTC
j_gene: TRBJ2-1
d_gene: .
abundance: .
v_gene: TRBV5-1

CDR3aa: CASSPRTGGGNTIYF
CDR3nt: TGTGCCAGCAGCCCGAGGACAGGGGGCGGAAACACCATATATTTT
j_gene: TRBJ1-3
d_gene: TRBD1
abundance: once
v_gene: TRBV9

CDR3aa: CASSDRDSDNSPLHF
CDR3nt: TGTGCCAGCAGCGACCGGGACAGTGATAATTCACCCCTCCACTTT
j_gene: TRBJ1-6
d_gene: TRBD1
abundance: .
v_gene: TRBV6-2/TRBV6-3

CDR3aa: CSVDLSLAGSGEQYF
CDR3nt: TGCAGCGTTGACTTGTCCCTAGCTGGGAGTGGGGAGCAGTACTTC
j_gene: TRBJ2-7
d_gene: .
abundance: .
v_gene: TRBV29-1

CDR3aa: CASPRQGSTDTQYF
CDR3nt: TGTGCCAGCCCCCGACAGGGCAGCACAGATACGCAGTATTTT
j_gene: TRBJ2-3
d_gene: TRBD1
abundance: .
v_gene: TRBV6-5

CDR3aa: CASSSDRHSYEQYF
CDR3nt: TGTGCCAGCAGCTCTGACAGGCACTCCTACGAGCAGTACTTC
j_gene: TRBJ2-7
d_gene: .
abundance: .
v_gene: TRBV2

CDR3aa: CASSSIGGAEETQYF
CDR3nt: TGTGCCAGCAGCTCCATCGGGGGGGCCGAGGAGACCCAGTACTTC
j_gene: TRBJ2-5
d_gene: TRBD2
abundance: few
v_gene: TRBV7-3

CDR3aa: CASSLVSTSGDTGELFF
CDR3nt: TGTGCCAGCAGCTTGGTCTCGACTAGCGGGGACACCGGGGAGCTGTTTTTT
j_gene: TRBJ2-2
d_gene: TRBD2
abundance: .
v_gene: TRBV5-6

CDR3aa: CASSQTRDSYEQYF
CDR3nt: TGTGCCAGCAGCCAGACCCGGGACAGCTACGAGCAGTACTTC
j_gene: TRBJ2-7
d_gene: TRBD1
abundance: .
v_gene: TRBV27

CDR3aa: CASSGQGSQTQYF
CDR3nt: TGTGCCAGCAGCGGACAGGGGTCGCAGACCCAGTACTTC
j_gene: TRBJ2-5
d_gene: TRBD1
abundance: once
v_gene: TRBV4-2

CDR3aa: CASSQGRGGGYEQYF
CDR3nt: TGCGCCAGCAGCCAAGGACGAGGGGGCGGTTACGAGCAGTACTTC
j_gene: TRBJ2-7
d_gene: TRBD1
abundance: .
v_gene: TRBV4-1

CDR3aa: CASSPGQGNDRELFF
CDR3nt: TGTGCCAGCTCACCGGGACAGGGGAACGACCGGGAGCTGTTTTTT
j_gene: TRBJ2-2
d_gene: TRBD1
abundance: .
v_gene: TRBV18

CDR3aa: CASSPRETNTGELFF
CDR3nt: TGTGCCAGCTCACCCCGGGAGACGAACACCGGGGAGCTGTTTTTT
j_gene: TRBJ2-2
d_gene: .
abundance: once
v_gene: TRBV18

CDR3aa: CASSLSGTGSYGYTF
CDR3nt: TGTGCCAGCAGTTTATCCGGGACAGGGTCTTATGGCTACACCTTC
j_gene: TRBJ1-2
d_gene: TRBD1
abundance: .
v_gene: TRBV28

CDR3aa: CASRPSVERSLGNQPQHF
CDR3nt: TGTGCCAGCAGACCATCGGTAGAGAGGTCACTGGGCAATCAGCCCCAGCATTTT
j_gene: TRBJ1-5
d_gene: .
abundance: .
v_gene: TRBV27

CDR3aa: CASSLLGGAAYGYTF
CDR3nt: TGTGCCAGCAGCTTATTGGGGGGGGCGGCCTATGGCTACACCTTC
j_gene: TRBJ1-2
d_gene: .
abundance: .
v_gene: TRBV7-8

CDR3aa: CAWSDVLTGVGNTIYF
CDR3nt: TGTGCCTGGAGTGACGTCTTAACAGGGGTTGGAAACACCATATATTTT
j_gene: TRBJ1-3
d_gene: TRBD1
abundance: .
v_gene: TRBV30

CDR3aa: CATGGRELSYNEQFF
CDR3nt: TGTGCCACCGGGGGGCGGGAGCTGTCCTACAATGAGCAGTTCTTC
j_gene: TRBJ2-1
d_gene: .
abundance: .
v_gene: TRBV5-4

CDR3aa: CASSKTGDPYGYTF
CDR3nt: TGTGCCAGCAGTAAAACAGGGGACCCCTATGGCTACACCTTC
j_gene: TRBJ1-2
d_gene: TRBD1
abundance: .
v_gene: TRBV27

CDR3aa: CASSVGPSPSTDTQYF
CDR3nt: TGTGCCAGCAGCGTAGGCCCTAGCCCGAGCACAGATACGCAGTATTTT
j_gene: TRBJ2-3
d_gene: .
abundance: .
v_gene: TRBV9

CDR3aa: CASSFTGLQGSNEQFF
CDR3nt: TGTGCCAGCAGTTTCACCGGACTACAAGGAAGCAATGAGCAGTTCTTC
j_gene: TRBJ2-1
d_gene: .
abundance: .
v_gene: TRBV6-2/TRBV6-3

CDR3aa: CASSQVTGYSPLHF
CDR3nt: TGTGCCAGCAGCCAAGTGACAGGGTATTCACCCCTCCACTTT
j_gene: TRBJ1-6
d_gene: TRBD1
abundance: .
v_gene: TRBV3-1/TRBV3-2

CDR3aa: CASSEPTSESYEQYF
CDR3nt: TGCGCCAGCAGTGAGCCGACTAGCGAGTCCTACGAGCAGTACTTC
j_gene: TRBJ2-7
d_gene: TRBD2
abundance: .
v_gene: TRBV10-1

CDR3aa: CASSDIGSNSPLHF
CDR3nt: TGTGCCAGCAGTGACATCGGGTCCAATTCACCCCTCCACTTT
j_gene: TRBJ1-6
d_gene: .
abundance: .
v_gene: TRBV2

CDR3aa: CASRNGFTGELFF
CDR3nt: TGTGCCAGCAGGAACGGTTTCACCGGGGAGCTGTTTTTT
j_gene: TRBJ2-2
d_gene: .
abundance: .
v_gene: TRBV5-6

CDR3aa: CASSRGTELGSNQPQHF
CDR3nt: TGCGCCAGCAGCCGCGGGACAGAACTAGGAAGCAATCAGCCCCAGCATTTT
j_gene: TRBJ1-5
d_gene: TRBD1
abundance: .
v_gene: TRBV4-1

CDR3aa: CASSAPGTEAFF
CDR3nt: TGTGCCAGCAGCGCACCGGGGACTGAAGCTTTCTTT
j_gene: TRBJ1-1
d_gene: .
abundance: .
v_gene: TRBV3-1/TRBV3-2

CDR3aa: CASSPQTGVNTGELFF
CDR3nt: TGTGCCAGCAGCCCACAGACAGGGGTGAACACCGGGGAGCTGTTTTTT
j_gene: TRBJ2-2
d_gene: TRBD1
abundance: .
v_gene: TRBV9

CDR3aa: CSIQGAGTGELFF
CDR3nt: TGCAGCATACAGGGGGCGGGCACCGGGGAGCTGTTTTTT
j_gene: TRBJ2-2
d_gene: TRBD1
abundance: .
v_gene: TRBV29-1

CDR3aa: CASSFLNPGQGYGYTF
CDR3nt: TGTGCCAGCAGTTTCCTTAACCCCGGACAGGGCTATGGCTACACCTTC
j_gene: TRBJ1-2
d_gene: TRBD1
abundance: .
v_gene: TRBV28

CDR3aa: CASSLTSATNEKLFF
CDR3nt: TGTGCCAGCAGCTTGACTTCTGCAACTAATGAAAAACTGTTTTTT
j_gene: TRBJ1-4
d_gene: .
abundance: .
v_gene: TRBV7-9

CDR3aa: CASTFTRGIEYEQYF
CDR3nt: TGTGCCAGCACCTTCACTCGCGGGATCGAATACGAGCAGTACTTC
j_gene: TRBJ2-7
d_gene: .
abundance: .
v_gene: TRBV11-2

CDR3aa: CASSLIGLAFADTQYF
CDR3nt: TGTGCCAGCAGCCTAATCGGACTAGCGTTCGCAGATACGCAGTATTTT
j_gene: TRBJ2-3
d_gene: TRBD2
abundance: .
v_gene: TRBV11-1